This T cell receptor (beta chain) was retrieved from a study of T cell responses to AZD1222 COVID-19 vaccine (dated by TCRdb to the early 2020s). At the level of the whole study: AZD1222 recipients with second doses at about 4 weeks or about 12 weeks were pooled, because spike-specific TCR depth and breadth did not differ between schedules. A total of 233 trial participants underwent TCR sequencing, of whom 207 received two doses of AZD1222 and some 25 received two doses of the MenACWY control vaccine. Trial participants were enrolled by age into subgroups of 18-55, 56-69 and 70-plus years, and around 150, 29 and 61 TCR-sequenced participants, respectively, were included in these subgroups.

Results and caveats for the whole study, not just this receptor: Reportedly, close to half of the unique spike-specific TCRs recognized epitopes lying outside the regions that are mutated in the B.1.351 and B.1.1.7 variants. CD4 TCRs associated with the vaccine covered the entire spike protein, and the dominant responses were in regions 160-218 and 743-854. Participants were mostly white British and included more females than males, and it was suggested by the authors that clonal diversity may have been underestimated. After two AZD1222 doses, both the breadth and the depth of spike-specific TCRs were significantly higher than at day 0 and than in MenACWY recipients. No day 14 peak-response samples were available, so repertoires were characterized only after the peak T cell response. The 56-69-year group was small, and its depth increase did not reach significance, likely because of low power. Conclusions about previously exposed vaccinees were limited because only a handful of AZD1222 recipients were SARS-CoV-2 seropositive at baseline.

The time point label corresponds to: baseline before first vaccination. Vaccinee samples came from UK trials COV001 and COV002, including a single-blind randomized controlled phase 2/3 trial of AZD1222 (ChAdOx1 nCoV-19) in healthy adults. For TCRbeta chain sequencing, PBMC samples from trial participants were taken at day 0 and at day 28 after the second dose. The CDR3 regions of human TCRbeta chains were analyzed by immunosequencing. As for the original processing: Repertoire TCRs were checked for matches against a reference library of SARS-CoV-2-specific TCRs that had been generated using the MIRA antigen-specificity platform. Breadth meant the fraction of unique TCRs that were SARS-CoV-2-associated, whereas depth meant the fraction of total T cells that were SARS-CoV-2-associated. Using the MIRA data, every spike-specific TCR was mapped to the spike region that the TCR reacted to and assigned to either a CD4 or a CD8 class. Log10-transformed breadth and depth values were compared by one-way ANOVA with Sidak's multiple comparisons tests. TCRdb mirrors the immuneACCESS table, restricted to in-frame sequences. Some clones are absent from its copies; in checked studies, under half trace to an unresolved V gene, and the reason for the others is unknown. That table furnishes V, J and clone size, whereas the DNA furnished D and trimming. This sample is represented by 110,000 to 150,000 clones; around 93% of them were singletons. 7.5% to 9.5% of the sample belongs to the ten largest clones.

Of note for this clone: It has no known antigen specificity. The input lacks base qualities; no much larger clone sits a single base away.

This specimen consisted of peripheral blood, obtained on day 0 of AZD1222 vaccination. The clonotype comes from an adult in good health.

The CDR3 has the sequence CASSQDRADSSYNEQFF. The DNA sequence is TGCGCCAGCAGCCAAGACCGTGCGGACAGCTCCTACAATGAGCAGTTCTTC. The rearranged segments are TRBV4-3 and TRBJ2-1; the D gene is perhaps TRBD1, from 6 matching bases. CDR1 and CDR2, per the germline V gene, are LGHNA and YSLEER. V loses 0 bases, J loses 0 bases, and the germline ends lie 12 bases apart. Including cysteine and phenylalanine, the CDR3 has 17 amino acids. Here the CDR3 DNA is all that survives: 51 bases in frame from base 1.